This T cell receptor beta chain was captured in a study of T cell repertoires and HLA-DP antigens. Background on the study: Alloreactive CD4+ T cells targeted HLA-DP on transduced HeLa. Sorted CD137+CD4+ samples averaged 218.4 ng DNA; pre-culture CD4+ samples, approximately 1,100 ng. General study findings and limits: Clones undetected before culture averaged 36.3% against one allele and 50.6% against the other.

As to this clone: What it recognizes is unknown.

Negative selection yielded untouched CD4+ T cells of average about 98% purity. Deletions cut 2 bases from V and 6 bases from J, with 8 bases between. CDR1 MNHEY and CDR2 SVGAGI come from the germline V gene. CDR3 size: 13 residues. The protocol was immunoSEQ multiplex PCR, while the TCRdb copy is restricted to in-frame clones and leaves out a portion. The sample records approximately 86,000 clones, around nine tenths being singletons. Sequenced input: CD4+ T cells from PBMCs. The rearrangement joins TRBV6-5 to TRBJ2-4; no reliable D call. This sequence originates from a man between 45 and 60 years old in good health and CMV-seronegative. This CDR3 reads CASSYGGANIQYF. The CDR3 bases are TGTGCCAGCAGTTACGGCGGAGCAAACATTCAGTACTTC.